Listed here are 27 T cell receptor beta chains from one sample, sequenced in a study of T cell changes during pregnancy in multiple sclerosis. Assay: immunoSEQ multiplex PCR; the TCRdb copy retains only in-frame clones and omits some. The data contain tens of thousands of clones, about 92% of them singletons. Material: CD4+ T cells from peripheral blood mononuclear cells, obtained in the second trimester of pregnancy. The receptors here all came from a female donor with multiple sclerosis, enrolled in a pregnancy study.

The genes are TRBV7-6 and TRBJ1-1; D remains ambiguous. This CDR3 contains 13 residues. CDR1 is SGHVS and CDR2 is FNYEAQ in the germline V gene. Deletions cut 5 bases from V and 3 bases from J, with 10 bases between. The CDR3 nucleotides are TGTGCCAGCAGCATACTGCAACACACTGAAGCTTTCTTT. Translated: CASSILQHTEAFF.

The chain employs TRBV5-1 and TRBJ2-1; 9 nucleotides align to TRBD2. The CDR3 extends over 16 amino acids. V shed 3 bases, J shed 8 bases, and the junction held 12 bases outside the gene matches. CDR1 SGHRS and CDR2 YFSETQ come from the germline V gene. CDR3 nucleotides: TGCGCCAGCAGCTCCCTTAGCGGGAGAGTGTGGGATGAGCAGTTCTTC. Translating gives CASSSLSGRVWDEQFF.

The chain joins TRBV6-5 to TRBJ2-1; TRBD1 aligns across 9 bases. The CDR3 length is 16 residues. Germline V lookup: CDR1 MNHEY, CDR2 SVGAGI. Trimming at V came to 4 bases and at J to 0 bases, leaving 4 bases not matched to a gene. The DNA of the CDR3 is TGTGCCAGCAGTTCCACGGACAGGGGCTCCTACAATGAGCAGTTCTTC. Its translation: CASSSTDRGSYNEQFF.

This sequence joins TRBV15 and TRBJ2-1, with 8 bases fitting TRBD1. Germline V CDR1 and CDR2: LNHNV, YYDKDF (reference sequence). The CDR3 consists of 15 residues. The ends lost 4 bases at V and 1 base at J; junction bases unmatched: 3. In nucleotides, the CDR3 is TGTGCCACCAGCATTGACAGGGGTTCCTACAATGAGCAGTTCTTC. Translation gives CATSIDRGSYNEQFF.

CDR3 coding DNA: TGTGCCAGCAGCCTTAGCGGGCTACACAATGAGCAGTTCTTC. Its protein product is CASSLSGLHNEQFF. The rearrangement links TRBV7-9 to TRBJ2-1; 7 bases are shared with TRBD2. V shed 5 bases and J 5 bases; nucleotides not matched to a gene: 6. Germline CDR1 reads SEHNR; CDR2 reads FQNEAQ (reference sequence). This CDR3 contains 14 residues.

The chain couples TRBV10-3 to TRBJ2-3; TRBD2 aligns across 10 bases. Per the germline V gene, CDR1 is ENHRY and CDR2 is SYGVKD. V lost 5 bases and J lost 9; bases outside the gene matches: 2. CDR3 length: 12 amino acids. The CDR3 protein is CAISSGGATQYF. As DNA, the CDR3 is TGTGCCATCAGTAGCGGGGGGGCAACGCAGTATTTT.

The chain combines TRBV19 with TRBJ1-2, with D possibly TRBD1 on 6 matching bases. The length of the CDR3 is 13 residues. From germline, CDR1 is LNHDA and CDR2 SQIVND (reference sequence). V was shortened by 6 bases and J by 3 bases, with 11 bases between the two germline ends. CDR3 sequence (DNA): TGTGCCAGTAGCACAGGGATGGACTATGGCTACACCTTC. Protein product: CASSTGMDYGYTF.

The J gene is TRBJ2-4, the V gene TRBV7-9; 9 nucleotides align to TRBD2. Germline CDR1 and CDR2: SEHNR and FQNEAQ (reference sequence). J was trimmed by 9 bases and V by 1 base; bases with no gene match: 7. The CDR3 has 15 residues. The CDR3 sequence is CASSLGIAGAGIQYF. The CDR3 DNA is TGTGCCAGCAGCTTAGGAATAGCGGGGGCCGGCATTCAGTACTTC.

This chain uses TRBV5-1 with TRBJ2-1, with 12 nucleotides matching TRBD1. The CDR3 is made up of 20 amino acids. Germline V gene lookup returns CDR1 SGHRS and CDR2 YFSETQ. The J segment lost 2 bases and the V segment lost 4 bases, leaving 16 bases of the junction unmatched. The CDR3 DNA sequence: TGCGCCAGCAGCAGGGGACAGGGGGCGAAGGGACTAGGGGCCTACAATGAGCAGTTCTTC. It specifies CASSRGQGAKGLGAYNEQFF. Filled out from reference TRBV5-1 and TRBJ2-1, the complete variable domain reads KAGVTQTPRYLIKTRGQQVTLSCSPISGHRSVSWYQQTPGQGLQFLFEYFSETQRNKGNFPGRFSGRQFSNSRSEMNVSTLELGDSALYLCASSRGQGAKGLGAYNEQFFGPGTRLTVL.

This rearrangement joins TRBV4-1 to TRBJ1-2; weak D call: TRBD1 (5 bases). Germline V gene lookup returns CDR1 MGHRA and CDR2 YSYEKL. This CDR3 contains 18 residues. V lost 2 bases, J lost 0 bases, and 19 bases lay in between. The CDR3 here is CASSQLSPGTGANYGYTF. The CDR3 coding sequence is TGCGCCAGCAGCCAACTCTCGCCGGGGACGGGGGCTAACTATGGCTACACCTTC.

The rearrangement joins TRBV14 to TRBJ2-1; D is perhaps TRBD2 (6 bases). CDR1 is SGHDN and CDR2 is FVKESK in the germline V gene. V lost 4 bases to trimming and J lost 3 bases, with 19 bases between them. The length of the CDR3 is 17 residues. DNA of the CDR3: TGTGCCAGCAGCCGAACCTCCGGCGGGGTGAACTACAATGAGCAGTTCTTC. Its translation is CASSRTSGGVNYNEQFF.

The CDR3, as DNA: TGTGCCAGCAGTCCCGGGACAGTTAATGAAAAACTGTTTTTT. Protein sequence: CASSPGTVNEKLFF. The rearrangement joins TRBV6-5 to TRBJ1-4; 7 positions match TRBD1. Looked up from germline, CDR1 is MNHEY and CDR2 is SVGAGI. The CDR3 sequence is 14 residues long. V was clipped by 5 bases and J by 4 bases; unmatched bases: 4.

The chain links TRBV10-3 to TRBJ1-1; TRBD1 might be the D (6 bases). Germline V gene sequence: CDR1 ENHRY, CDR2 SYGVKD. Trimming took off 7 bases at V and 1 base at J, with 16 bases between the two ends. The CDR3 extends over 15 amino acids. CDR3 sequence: CAIKAGETRNTEAFF. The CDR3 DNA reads TGTGCCATCAAGGCAGGGGAAACCCGGAACACTGAAGCTTTCTTT.

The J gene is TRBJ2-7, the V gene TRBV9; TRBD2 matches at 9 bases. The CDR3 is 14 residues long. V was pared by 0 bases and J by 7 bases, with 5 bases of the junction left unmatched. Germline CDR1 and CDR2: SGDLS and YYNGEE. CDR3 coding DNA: TGTGCCAGCAGCGTAGCTGGCGGGAGGGCAGAGCAGTACTTC. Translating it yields CASSVAGGRAEQYF.

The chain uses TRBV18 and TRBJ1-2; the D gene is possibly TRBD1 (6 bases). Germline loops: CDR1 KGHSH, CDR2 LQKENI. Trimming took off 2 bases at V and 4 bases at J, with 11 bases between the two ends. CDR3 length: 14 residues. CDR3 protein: CASSPSGETYGYTF. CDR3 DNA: TGTGCCAGCTCACCATCAGGGGAAACCTATGGCTACACCTTC.

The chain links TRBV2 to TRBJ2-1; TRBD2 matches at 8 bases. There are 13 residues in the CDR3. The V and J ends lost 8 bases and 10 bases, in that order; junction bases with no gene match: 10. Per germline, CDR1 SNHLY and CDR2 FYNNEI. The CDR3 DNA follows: TGTGCCAGCTTGACGGGGGGGACCGACGAGCAGTTCTTC. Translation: CASLTGGTDEQFF.

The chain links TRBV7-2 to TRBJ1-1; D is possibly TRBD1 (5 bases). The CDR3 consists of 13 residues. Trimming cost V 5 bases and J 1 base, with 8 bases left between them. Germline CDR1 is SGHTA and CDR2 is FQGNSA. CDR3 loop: CASSRQGNTEAFF. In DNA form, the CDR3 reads TGTGCCAGCAGCCGGCAGGGGAACACTGAAGCTTTCTTT.

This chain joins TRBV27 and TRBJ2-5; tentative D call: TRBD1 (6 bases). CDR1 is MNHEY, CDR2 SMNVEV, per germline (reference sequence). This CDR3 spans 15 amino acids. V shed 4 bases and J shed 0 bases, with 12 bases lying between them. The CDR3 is CASSYTGLYQETQYF. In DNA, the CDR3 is TGTGCCAGCAGTTATACAGGGCTATACCAAGAGACCCAGTACTTC.

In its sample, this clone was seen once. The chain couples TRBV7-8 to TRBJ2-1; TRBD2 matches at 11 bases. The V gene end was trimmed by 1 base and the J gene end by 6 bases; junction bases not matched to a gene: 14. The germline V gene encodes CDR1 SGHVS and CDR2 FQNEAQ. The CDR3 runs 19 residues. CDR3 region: CASSLVTSGSTSFGNEQFF. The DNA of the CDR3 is TGTGCCAGCAGCTTAGTCACTAGCGGGAGCACCTCCTTCGGCAATGAGCAGTTCTTC.

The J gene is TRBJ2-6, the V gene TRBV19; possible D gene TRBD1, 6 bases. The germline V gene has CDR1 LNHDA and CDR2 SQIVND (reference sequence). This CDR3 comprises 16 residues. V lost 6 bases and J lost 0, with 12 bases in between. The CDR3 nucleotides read TGTGCCAGTAGCCTAACAGGGTTCTCTGGGGCCAACGTCCTGACTTTC. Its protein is CASSLTGFSGANVLTF.

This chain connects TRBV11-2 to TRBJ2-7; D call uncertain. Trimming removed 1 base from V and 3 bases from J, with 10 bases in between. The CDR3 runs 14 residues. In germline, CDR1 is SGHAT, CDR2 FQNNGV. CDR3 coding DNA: TGTGCCAGCAGCTTAGGTCTCATGAGCTACGAGCAGTACTTC. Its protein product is CASSLGLMSYEQYF.

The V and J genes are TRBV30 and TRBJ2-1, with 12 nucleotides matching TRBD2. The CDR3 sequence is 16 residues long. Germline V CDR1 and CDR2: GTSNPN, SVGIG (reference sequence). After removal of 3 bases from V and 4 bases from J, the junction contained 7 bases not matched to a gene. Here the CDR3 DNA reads TGTGCCTGGAGCCCTCGACTAGCGGGAGTGTACAATGAGCAGTTCTTC. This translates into CAWSPRLAGVYNEQFF.

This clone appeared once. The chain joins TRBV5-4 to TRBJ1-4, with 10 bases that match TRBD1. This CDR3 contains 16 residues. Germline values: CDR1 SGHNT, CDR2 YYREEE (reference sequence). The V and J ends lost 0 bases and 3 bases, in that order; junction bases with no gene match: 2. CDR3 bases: TGTGCCAGCAGCTTGGGGACAGGGGGTTCTAATGAAAAACTGTTTTTT. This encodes CASSLGTGGSNEKLFF.

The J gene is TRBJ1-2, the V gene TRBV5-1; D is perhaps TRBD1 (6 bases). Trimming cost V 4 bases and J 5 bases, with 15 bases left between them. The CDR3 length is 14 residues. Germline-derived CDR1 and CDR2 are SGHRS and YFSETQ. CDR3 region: CASSARQDSYGYTF. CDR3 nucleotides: TGCGCCAGCAGCGCCCGACAGGACTCATATGGCTACACCTTC.

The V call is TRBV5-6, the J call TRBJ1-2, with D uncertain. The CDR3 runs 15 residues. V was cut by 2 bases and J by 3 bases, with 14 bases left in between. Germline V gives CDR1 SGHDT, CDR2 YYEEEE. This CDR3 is CASSLVRDFYYGYTF. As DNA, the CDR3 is TGTGCCAGCAGCTTAGTCCGAGATTTTTACTATGGCTACACCTTC. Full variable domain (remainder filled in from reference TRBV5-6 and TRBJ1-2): DAGVTQSPTHLIKTRGQQVTLRCSPKSGHDTVSWYQQALGQGPQFIFQYYEEEERQRGNFPDRFSGHQFPNYSSELNVNALLLGDSALYLCASSLVRDFYYGYTFGSGTRLTVV.

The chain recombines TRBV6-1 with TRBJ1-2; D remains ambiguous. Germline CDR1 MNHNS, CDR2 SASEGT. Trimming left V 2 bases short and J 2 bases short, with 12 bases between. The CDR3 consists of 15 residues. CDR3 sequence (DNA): TGTGCCAGCAGTGAAATAGTAGCTGCAAACTATGGCTACACCTTC. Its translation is CASSEIVAANYGYTF.

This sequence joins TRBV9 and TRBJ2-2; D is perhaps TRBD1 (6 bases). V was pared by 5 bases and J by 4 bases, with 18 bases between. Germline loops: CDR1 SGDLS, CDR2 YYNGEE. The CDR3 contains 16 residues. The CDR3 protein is CASSLRAGASTGELFF. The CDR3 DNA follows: TGTGCCAGCAGTCTAAGGGCAGGGGCAAGCACCGGGGAGCTGTTTTTT.